This T cell receptor (beta chain) was identified in a study of T cell responses to AZD1222 COVID-19 vaccine. On this clone itself: Its antigen remains unknown.

Libraries were prepared by immunoSEQ multiplex PCR; TCRdb keeps only in-frame clonotypes and omits some of them. The sample holds 90,000 to 120,000 clones, 85% to 90% seen once. Study-wide findings and caveats: Sampling captured repertoires only after the peak T cell response.

This material consisted of peripheral blood, taken on day 0 of AZD1222 vaccination. The TCR originated in an adult in good health.

CDR3 nucleotides: TGTGCCAGCTCACCACCGCACAGCTCTGGAAACACCATATATTTT. It codes for CASSPPHSSGNTIYF. The J gene is TRBJ1-3, the V gene TRBV18; D is ambiguous. From germline, CDR1 is KGHSH and CDR2 LQKENI. Trimming stripped 0 bases from V and 0 bases from J, with 6 bases between. This CDR3 contains 15 residues.